A single count supports the clone carrying this T cell receptor beta chain. The data belong to a study of blood T cell repertoires in COVID-19. At the level of the study: PBMCs, B-cell-depleted T cells, or T cells provided the cDNA or gDNA that made up the material.

With 7 bases clipped from V and 7 bases from J, the junction kept 12 bases outside the gene matches. Germline loops: CDR1 SQVTM, CDR2 ANQGSEA. This CDR3 is built from 14 residues. This table comes from immunoSEQ multiplex PCR, and its TCRdb copy is limited to in-frame clones, with some not included. This table holds more than 120,000 clones, roughly 90% found once. Sequencing used peripheral blood. The source is a human donor in a cohort sampled during active COVID-19. The V gene is TRBV29-1, the J gene TRBJ2-1; 8 bases are a match to TRBD1. The chain's CDR3 is CSGSMGRGQNEQFF. DNA of the CDR3: TGCAGCGGATCCATGGGCAGGGGGCAAAATGAGCAGTTCTTC.